Presented here are 29 T cell receptor beta chains from one specimen sequenced in a study of shared clonotypes between healthy human individuals. Sequencing was performed with immunoSEQ multiplex PCR; in TCRdb, only in-frame clones are kept and a portion is missing. Of about 680,000 clones in the sample, approximately 73% were seen once. Sequencing used memory CD4+ T cells sorted from blood. Documented subset: CD45RA-negative fraction. All receptors derive from a woman aged 25 to 45 in good health.

This clone was recorded a few times. The gene calls are TRBV27 and TRBJ1-1; 8 nucleotides match TRBD1. Germline V gene sequence: CDR1 MNHEY, CDR2 SMNVEV (reference sequence). With V trimmed by 5 bases and J by 7 bases, 15 bases remained unmatched. This CDR3 comprises 16 residues. This CDR3 is CASSLTTTGTGIEAFF. CDR3 nucleotide sequence: TGTGCCAGCAGTCTTACAACCACCGGGACAGGAATTGAAGCTTTCTTT.

The chain carries TRBV4-1 and TRBJ2-7, with TRBD1 matching over 10 bases. The germline V gene encodes CDR1 MGHRA and CDR2 YSYEKL. CDR3 size: 16 residues. The V and J ends lost 5 bases and 2 bases, in that order; junction bases with no gene match: 9. As DNA, the CDR3 is TGCGCCAGCAGCAACCGAGGGACAGGGGCTACCTACGAGCAGTACTTC. Encoded protein: CASSNRGTGATYEQYF.

This clone was detected only a few times. This rearrangement joins TRBV11-2 to TRBJ1-2; a weak D match, TRBD1 (5 bases). This CDR3 region has 16 residues. V gave up 0 bases and J gave up 8 bases, with 19 bases separating them. Germline-derived CDR1 and CDR2 are SGHAT and FQNNGV. CDR3 amino acids: CASSLDRGHWDEGYTF. As DNA, the CDR3 is TGTGCCAGCAGCTTAGATCGAGGACACTGGGATGAGGGCTACACCTTC.

J is TRBJ1-2 and V is TRBV30; maybe TRBD1 (5 bases). In germline, CDR1 is GTSNPN, CDR2 SVGIG (reference sequence). The CDR3 sequence is 13 residues long. Trimming stripped 3 bases from V and 8 bases from J, with 16 bases between. CDR3 nucleotides: TGTGCCTGGAGGCCCTCGGGGGTAGACGGCTACACCTTC. Encoded protein: CAWRPSGVDGYTF. The full variable domain, with the rest looked up from reference TRBV30 and TRBJ1-2, is SQTIHQWPATLVQPVGSPLSLECTVEGTSNPNLYWYRQAAGRGLQLLFYSVGIGQISSEVPQNLSASRPQDRQFILSSKKLLLSDSGFYLCAWRPSGVDGYTFGSGTRLTVV.

J is TRBJ2-7 and V is TRBV28, with D maybe TRBD1 (5 bases). The CDR3 loop spans 14 amino acids. CDR1 and CDR2 from the germline V gene are MDHEN and SYDVKM. Trimming took 7 bases from V and 1 from J, leaving 14 bases between them. CDR3 sequence reads: CASIGFDRSYEQYF. The CDR3 region has the DNA TGTGCCAGCATTGGGTTTGACAGATCCTACGAGCAGTACTTC.

J is TRBJ1-3 and V is TRBV28; D is ambiguous. Trimming removed 4 bases at V and 0 bases at J, with 10 bases between. Germline V CDR1 and CDR2: MDHEN, SYDVKM. The CDR3 is 15 residues long. The CDR3 loop is CASSSPPFSGNTIYF. The CDR3 bases are TGTGCCAGCAGTTCCCCCCCCTTCTCTGGAAACACCATATATTTT.

The chain employs TRBV10-3 and TRBJ2-1, with 8 nucleotides matching TRBD1. The CDR3 consists of 14 residues. Germline values: CDR1 ENHRY, CDR2 SYGVKD. With 6 bases clipped from V and 4 bases from J, the junction kept 5 bases outside the gene matches. DNA of the CDR3: TGTGCCATCAGGCCGGGACAGGATTACAATGAGCAGTTCTTC. Residues: CAIRPGQDYNEQFF.

The V gene is TRBV25-1, the J gene TRBJ2-5; the match to TRBD1 covers 7 bases. The germline gives CDR1 MGHDK, CDR2 SYGVNS. The CDR3 length is 14 residues. The V segment lost 2 bases and the J segment 5 bases; nucleotides outside the gene matches: 5. The CDR3 nucleotides read TGTGCCAGCAGTGAAAAGACAGGGCGGGAGACCCAGTACTTC. Amino acid sequence: CASSEKTGRETQYF. The entire variable domain, with the rest obtained from reference TRBV25-1 and TRBJ2-5, is as follows: EADIYQTPRYLVIGTGKKITLECSQTMGHDKMYWYQQDPGMELHLIHYSYGVNSTEKGDLSSESTVSRIRTEHFPLTLESARPSHTSQYLCASSEKTGRETQYFGPGTRLLVL.

The CDR3: CASSDMGGSHEQFF. CDR3 in DNA: TGCGCCAGCAGTGACATGGGGGGGAGCCATGAGCAGTTCTTC. This rearrangement joins TRBV10-1 to TRBJ2-1, with 7 nucleotides matching TRBD2. Germline CDR1 and CDR2: WNHNN and SYGVQD (reference sequence). The CDR3 consists of 14 residues. V shed 3 bases, J shed 8 bases, and the junction held 7 bases outside the gene matches.

The CDR3 DNA is TGCAGCGTTGAACGAGAGTCTCAGACAGATACGCAGTATTTT. Protein sequence: CSVERESQTDTQYF. The rearrangement uses TRBV29-1 and TRBJ2-3; D gene ambiguous. The germline V gene has CDR1 SQVTM and CDR2 ANQGSEA. The CDR3 contains 14 residues. The germline V and J ends were trimmed by 2 bases and 3 bases, with 12 bases remaining between them.

Points on this clone: Other DNA variants within this sample encode the same CDR3. J is TRBJ2-7 and V is TRBV5-4; 13 bases are a match to TRBD2. The CDR3 loop spans 15 amino acids. J gave up 4 bases and V 4 bases, and 5 bases lay outside the gene matches. From germline, CDR1 is SGHNT and CDR2 YYREEE (reference sequence). Written as DNA, the CDR3 is TGTGCCAGCAGCCCCGGGACTAGCGGGGTATACGAGCAGTACTTC. Translation: CASSPGTSGVYEQYF.

A word on this clone: One end of the junction fails to match germline, which may point to a read error. The CDR3 protein is CASSATSGSSNEQYF. As DNA, the CDR3 is TGTGCCAGCAGTGCGACTAGCGGGAGCTCCAACGAGCAGTACTTC. The V and J genes are TRBV6-1 and TRBJ2-7, with TRBD2 matching 12 bases. The CDR3 has 15 amino acids. Germline V gene lookup returns CDR1 MNHNS and CDR2 SASEGT.

J is TRBJ2-7 and V is TRBV6-1, with TRBD1 matching over 8 bases. V was pared by 4 bases and J by 5 bases, with 10 bases of the junction left unmatched. Per the germline V gene, CDR1 is MNHNS and CDR2 is SASEGT. This CDR3 region has 15 residues. CDR3 DNA: TGTGCCAGCAGTGGCCCGGACAGGGAGGTCCACGAGCAGTACTTC. Amino acids: CASSGPDREVHEQYF.

This chain connects TRBV7-6 to TRBJ2-3; perhaps TRBD1 as D (6 bases). The CDR3 totals 16 residues. Germline V CDR1 and CDR2: SGHVS, FNYEAQ. V gave up 4 bases and J gave up 2 bases, with 16 bases separating them. The CDR3 nucleotides read TGTGCCAGCAGCTCTACCGGGACACCGTACACAGATACGCAGTATTTT. As protein: CASSSTGTPYTDTQYF.

In its sample, this clone was seen a few times. The CDR3 reads CASSLGGTRGYNEQFF. CDR3 DNA: TGTGCCAGCAGTTTAGGTGGTACCCGGGGCTACAATGAGCAGTTCTTC. The gene calls are TRBV28 and TRBJ2-1, with D possibly being TRBD2 (5 bases). The CDR3 is made up of 16 amino acids. V was shortened by 2 bases and J by 3 bases, with 14 bases between the two germline ends. In germline, CDR1 is MDHEN, CDR2 SYDVKM.

This clone was counted ten times or more. The rearrangement links TRBV25-1 to TRBJ2-2; D gene ambiguous. Trimming took off 9 bases at V and 4 bases at J, with 9 bases between the two ends. The CDR3 has 12 residues. Germline CDR1 reads MGHDK; CDR2 reads SYGVNS. The CDR3 loop is CASTTPTGELFF. CDR3 coding DNA: TGTGCCAGTACGACTCCCACCGGGGAGCTGTTTTTT.

This chain joins TRBV25-1 and TRBJ2-3; 9 positions match TRBD2. The V segment lost 3 bases and the J segment 4 bases; nucleotides outside the gene matches: 8. CDR1 and CDR2 from the germline V gene are MGHDK and SYGVNS. The CDR3 totals 16 residues. The CDR3 is CASSDPSGTLADTQYF. Written as DNA, the CDR3 is TGTGCCAGCAGTGACCCTAGCGGGACCTTGGCAGATACGCAGTATTTT.

This rearrangement joins TRBV10-1 to TRBJ2-1; 9 nucleotides line up with TRBD1. CDR1 and CDR2 (germline): WNHNN, SYGVQD (reference sequence). The V gene end was trimmed by 5 bases and the J gene end by 9 bases; junction bases not matched to a gene: 11. The CDR3 length is 15 residues. In DNA, the CDR3 is TGCGCCAGCAGTTCCCGGAGGACAGGGGACGGTGAGCAGTTCTTC. Translated: CASSSRRTGDGEQFF.

Only one count was recorded for this clone. The V and J genes are TRBV30 and TRBJ2-7, with 8 bases lining up with TRBD1. The CDR3 sequence is 12 residues long. V lost 4 bases, J lost 3 bases, and 2 bases stayed unmatched. Looked up from germline, CDR1 is GTSNPN and CDR2 is SVGIG (reference sequence). CDR3 nucleotide sequence: TGTGCCTGGACAGGGGGCAACTACGAGCAGTACTTC. This translates into CAWTGGNYEQYF.

The table lists this clone with a few counts. This rearrangement joins TRBV19 to TRBJ2-3; 7 bases line up with TRBD1. The length of the CDR3 is 14 residues. The germline gives CDR1 LNHDA, CDR2 SQIVND (reference sequence). Germline trimming cut 6 bases from V and 1 base from J; bases unmatched to any gene: 4. The CDR3 DNA is TGTGCCAGTAGACAGGGGCGTCGCACAGATACGCAGTATTTT. Its protein is CASRQGRRTDTQYF. The variable domain in full, completed from reference TRBV19 and TRBJ2-3, reads DGGITQSPKYLFRKEGQNVTLSCEQNLNHDAMYWYRQDPGQGLRLIYYSQIVNDFQKGDIAEGYSVSREKKESFPLTVTSAQKNPTAFYLCASRQGRRTDTQYFGPGTRLTVL.

The chain joins TRBV5-1 to TRBJ1-1, with 8 bases aligning to TRBD1. The CDR3 sequence is 14 residues long. CDR1 and CDR2 (germline): SGHRS, YFSETQ. V trimming: 4 bases; J trimming: 5 bases; junction bases outside the gene matches: 7. CDR3 nucleotides: TGCGCCAGCAGCCTGGACAGGGTAGAGACTGAAGCTTTCTTT. It is translated as CASSLDRVETEAFF.

The rearrangement uses TRBV5-1 and TRBJ1-1, with D possibly TRBD1 on 6 matching bases. Germline V lookup: CDR1 SGHRS, CDR2 YFSETQ. V was trimmed by 0 bases and J by 4 bases, leaving 13 bases between them. CDR3 size: 15 residues. CDR3 protein: CASSLGLTGSTEAFF. Written as DNA, the CDR3 is TGCGCCAGCAGCTTGGGGTTAACAGGGAGCACTGAAGCTTTCTTT. The full variable domain, in which reference TRBV5-1 and TRBJ1-1 provide the parts outside the CDR3, is KAGVTQTPRYLIKTRGQQVTLSCSPISGHRSVSWYQQTPGQGLQFLFEYFSETQRNKGNFPGRFSGRQFSNSRSEMNVSTLELGDSALYLCASSLGLTGSTEAFFGQGTRLTVV.

Comments on this clone: This sample also contains other DNA sequences that code for the same CDR3. The rearrangement uses TRBV5-1 and TRBJ2-7; 9 bases match TRBD1. Per the germline V gene, CDR1 is SGHRS and CDR2 is YFSETQ. The length of the CDR3 is 14 residues. V lost 0 bases to trimming and J lost 2 bases; unmatched junction nucleotides: 0. CDR3 protein: CASSLGQGAYEQYF. The CDR3 region has the DNA TGCGCCAGCAGCTTGGGACAGGGGGCCTACGAGCAGTACTTC.

This chain connects TRBV7-8 to TRBJ1-4, with a possible D match to TRBD1 (6 bases). The CDR3 has 16 residues. Trimming removed 5 bases at V and 7 bases at J, with 20 bases between. Looked up from germline, CDR1 is SGHVS and CDR2 is FQNEAQ. This CDR3 is CASSPRQVRAGEKLFF. The CDR3 coding sequence is TGTGCCAGCAGCCCCAGACAGGTTAGGGCTGGTGAAAAACTGTTTTTT.

This chain joins TRBV5-1 and TRBJ2-5; D not certain. Germline lookup yields CDR1 SGHRS and CDR2 YFSETQ. The length of the CDR3 is 13 residues. Trimming took 2 bases from V and 2 from J, leaving 7 bases between them. The CDR3 region has the DNA TGCGCCAGCAGCTTCTATCAGCAAGAGACCCAGTACTTC. As protein: CASSFYQQETQYF.

This clone was seen repeatedly, ten times or more. J is TRBJ2-2 and V is TRBV28, with D unresolved. Per the germline V gene, CDR1 is MDHEN and CDR2 is SYDVKM. Trimming removed 4 bases at V and 6 bases at J, with 9 bases between. The CDR3 runs to 13 residues. CDR3 protein: CASSSAISGELFF. CDR3 bases: TGTGCCAGCAGTTCGGCAATTTCCGGGGAGCTGTTTTTT.

V usage is TRBV7-2 and J usage is TRBJ2-1; 13 bases are shared with TRBD2. From germline, CDR1 is SGHTA and CDR2 FQGNSA. After removal of 4 bases from V and 9 bases from J, the junction contained 6 bases not matched to a gene. This CDR3 comprises 15 residues. CDR3 sequence reads: CASSYRTSGSGEQFF. CDR3 nucleotides: TGTGCCAGCAGCTACAGGACTAGCGGGAGTGGTGAGCAGTTCTTC.

The chain uses TRBV4-1 and TRBJ1-5, with D tentatively TRBD1 (5 bases). This CDR3 has 14 residues. Trimming removed 2 bases from V and 6 bases from J, with 11 bases in between. Germline V gives CDR1 MGHRA, CDR2 YSYEKL. CDR3 bases: TGCGCCAGCAGCCAATGGCAGGGATTTCAGCCCCAGCATTTT. It yields the protein CASSQWQGFQPQHF.

The chain uses TRBV18 and TRBJ2-1, with 7 bases identical to TRBD1. In germline, CDR1 is KGHSH, CDR2 LQKENI. The CDR3 extends over 13 amino acids. Losses at the gene ends were 4 bases for V and 6 bases for J; bases not matched to a gene: 3. The CDR3 DNA follows: TGTGCCAGCTCACTGGGACAGATCAATGAGCAGTTCTTC. Protein: CASSLGQINEQFF.